This TCR beta chain derives from a study of cytomegalovirus exposure and HLA in healthy donors. Losses at the gene ends were 5 bases for V and 2 bases for J; bases not matched to a gene: 7. The CDR3 consists of 15 residues. CDR1 and CDR2 (germline): LNHDA, SQIVND (reference sequence). Vbeta (60) and Jbeta (13) primers were used in the PCR. The repertoire was sequenced with immunoSEQ multiplex PCR; TCRdb's copy has only in-frame clones and lacks some. The profile covers 95,000 to 150,000 clones, with approximately 71% appearing a single time and 3% to 4% taken by the ten largest. V is TRBV19 and J is TRBJ2-3; 7 positions agree with TRBD1. Sequencing was carried out using PBMCs. The receptor's source is a woman in her forties or fifties in good health and CMV-seronegative. The CDR3, as DNA: TGTGCCAGTAGTCAGAAAAGGGGGCTCACAGATACGCAGTATTTT. This gives the protein CASSQKRGLTDTQYF.